The 5 T cell receptor beta chains reported below all come from one sample, sequenced in a study of molecular identifiers for immune sequencing clone quantification (dated by TCRdb to between 2017 and 2018). The library was generated by PCR. TCRdb records Illumina HiSeq 4000 as the sequencer. Using fastp at Q25 and MiXCR, TCRdb reprocessed the public reads and kept productive beta chains. Identical CDR3 proteins give one entry, which carries the most common genes and DNA. This sample has some 70,000 distinct CDR3 sequences in its table, and about a sixth of those were observed once. The ten largest make up about 1.5% of the sample. The sequencing sample was made of naive CD8+ T cells from blood, with Jurkat cell RNA spiked in. This sample's cell subset or site label indicates: FACS-sorted CD8+CD4-CCR7+CD45RA+ naive T cells. These receptors were obtained from a human donor in good health. Some libraries in this study had Jurkat cell RNA spiked in.

This clonotype was observed once. V gene TRBV10-2 combines with J gene TRBJ2-5; 7 bases are a match to TRBD1. V shed 2 bases, J shed 9 bases, and the junction held 12 bases outside the gene matches. The CDR3 consists of 15 residues. Germline assignment: CDR1 WSHSY and CDR2 SAAADI. CDR3 residues: CASSEGQTGVEAQYF. CDR3 DNA: TGCGCCAGCAGTGAGGGACAAACAGGGGTGGAGGCCCAGTACTTC.

CDR3 coding DNA: TGTGCCAGCAGTAAGGGACTATCGGGCCAAGAGACCCAGTACTTC. As protein: CASSKGLSGQETQYF. The chain couples TRBV7-2 to TRBJ2-5, with TRBD2 matching 7 bases. Trimming removed 6 bases from V and 1 base from J; junction bases left unmatched: 8. Germline CDR1 reads SGHTA; CDR2 reads FQGNSA. The CDR3 has 15 residues.

This clonotype has more than one count but fewer than ten. The CDR3 does not close with the conserved phenylalanine or tryptophan, likely indicating a read error. The rearrangement joins TRBV25-1 to TRBJ1-5; D is unclear. The CDR3 is made up of 15 amino acids. V lost 4 bases, J lost 5 bases, and 15 bases lay in between. The V gene's germline CDR1 is MGHDK and CDR2 SYGVNS. In DNA form, the CDR3 reads TGTGCCAGCAGTGGACCACGGGGAGGGCATCAGCCCCAGCATTCT. Translated: CASSGPRGGHQPQHS.

The chain couples TRBV4-1 to TRBJ1-6; weak D call: TRBD1 (6 bases). The CDR3 runs to 14 residues. The V gene's germline CDR1 is MGHRA and CDR2 YSYEKL. V gave up 6 bases and J gave up 10 bases, with 16 bases separating them. CDR3 protein: CASRGGIGGSPLHF. As DNA, the CDR3 is TGCGCCAGCAGAGGAGGGATAGGGGGATCACCCCTCCACTTT.

A remark on this clonotype: A much larger clone lies one base from this, so it may be a read error. This chain uses TRBV11-1 with TRBJ2-7; perhaps TRBD2 as D (5 bases). The CDR3 loop spans 15 amino acids. Germline V CDR1 and CDR2: SGHAT, FQDESV (reference sequence). Here the CDR3 reads CASTLAPDLIWEQHF. DNA of the CDR3: TGTGCCAGCACCCTGGCCCCGGACCTAATTTGGGAGCAGCACTTC.